The rows below give T cell receptor beta chains drawn from one sample of a study of T cell responses to AZD1222 COVID-19 vaccine. The table came from immunoSEQ multiplex PCR; TCRdb's copy has only in-frame clones and leaves some out. This table holds around 140,000 clones, more than 85% found once. The starting material was peripheral blood, obtained after recovery from COVID-19. These receptors were collected from an adult who had recovered from COVID-19. Each CDR3 is given with its conserved first and last residue. D genes are given only for firm matches. Rows may omit the clone size; those that give it use once, few, many or a size class.

abundance: NA
j_gene: TRBJ1-1
d_gene: NA
v_gene: TRBV7-9
CDR3nt: TGTGCCAGCAGCTACGGACACCCTGAAGCTTTCTTT
CDR3aa: CASSYGHPEAFF

abundance: once
j_gene: TRBJ2-1
d_gene: TRBD2
v_gene: TRBV29-1
CDR3nt: TGCAGCGTTGACGCCGGGACTAGCGGGAGCTCCTACAATGAGCAGTTCTTC
CDR3aa: CSVDAGTSGSSYNEQFF

abundance: once
j_gene: TRBJ2-7
d_gene: TRBD1
v_gene: TRBV28
CDR3nt: TGTGCCAGCAGTTCGGGTGGACAGGGACCTTACGAGCAGTACTTC
CDR3aa: CASSSGGQGPYEQYF

abundance: NA
j_gene: TRBJ2-1
d_gene: NA
v_gene: TRBV6-1
CDR3nt: TGTGCCAGCAGTGACAGGGTAAGGAATGAGCAGTTCTTC
CDR3aa: CASSDRVRNEQFF

abundance: NA
j_gene: TRBJ1-2
d_gene: NA
v_gene: TRBV2
CDR3nt: TGTGCCAGCAGTGAAAGGCAGGGAAGTAGTCGGGGCTACACCTTC
CDR3aa: CASSERQGSSRGYTF

abundance: NA
j_gene: TRBJ2-7
d_gene: TRBD1
v_gene: TRBV14
CDR3nt: TGTGCCAGCAGCCAAGAACATCTAGACAGGGAAATTAGGTACGAGCAGTACTTC
CDR3aa: CASSQEHLDREIRYEQYF

abundance: NA
j_gene: TRBJ1-3
d_gene: NA
v_gene: TRBV29-1
CDR3nt: TGCAGCGTTGGTTATGGGCTCTCCTCTGGAAACACCATATATTTT
CDR3aa: CSVGYGLSSGNTIYF

abundance: NA
j_gene: TRBJ1-6
d_gene: TRBD1
v_gene: TRBV29-1
CDR3nt: TGCAGCGTAACGACAGGGGTAAATTCACCCCTCCACTTT
CDR3aa: CSVTTGVNSPLHF

abundance: NA
j_gene: TRBJ2-7
d_gene: TRBD2
v_gene: TRBV5-1
CDR3nt: TGCGCCAGCAGCTTGGAGGCTAGCGGGGGGAACGAGCAGTACTTC
CDR3aa: CASSLEASGGNEQYF

abundance: NA
j_gene: TRBJ1-3
d_gene: NA
v_gene: TRBV28
CDR3nt: TGTGCCAGCAGTAATGAACCCGCCGGAAACACCATATATTTT
CDR3aa: CASSNEPAGNTIYF

abundance: once
j_gene: TRBJ2-1
d_gene: NA
v_gene: TRBV7-3
CDR3nt: TGTGCCAGCAGCCCAGAAGGGACGGTTTTAAATGAGCAGTTCTTC
CDR3aa: CASSPEGTVLNEQFF

abundance: NA
j_gene: TRBJ1-1
d_gene: NA
v_gene: TRBV5-1
CDR3nt: TGCGCCAGCAGCTTGGAATTAGGGGTTCTGCTTTTCTTT
CDR3aa: CASSLELGVLLFF

abundance: NA
j_gene: TRBJ1-2
d_gene: NA
v_gene: TRBV5-4
CDR3nt: TGTGCCAGCAGCCAGGACCGAGACCCAAACTCCTTC
CDR3aa: CASSQDRDPNSF

abundance: NA
j_gene: TRBJ1-4
d_gene: NA
v_gene: TRBV25-1
CDR3nt: TGTGCCAGCAGCCACACTTCAACTAATGAAAAACTGTTTTTT
CDR3aa: CASSHTSTNEKLFF

abundance: NA
j_gene: TRBJ1-1
d_gene: TRBD1
v_gene: TRBV5-1
CDR3nt: TGCGCCAGCAGCAACGGACAGGGATCCCGATATCGGTTGGCTTTCTTT
CDR3aa: CASSNGQGSRYRLAFF

abundance: NA
j_gene: TRBJ2-1
d_gene: NA
v_gene: TRBV27
CDR3nt: TGTGCCAGCAGTTTCCAAAAGGGTGAGCAGTTCTTC
CDR3aa: CASSFQKGEQFF

abundance: NA
j_gene: TRBJ2-3
d_gene: NA
v_gene: TRBV28
CDR3nt: TGTGCCAGCAGTTTAACCCCCAGGACGCAGTATTTT
CDR3aa: CASSLTPRTQYF

abundance: NA
j_gene: TRBJ1-2
d_gene: NA
v_gene: TRBV6-5
CDR3nt: TGTGCCAGCAGTTACTCAGGCTATGGCTACACCTTC
CDR3aa: CASSYSGYGYTF

abundance: NA
j_gene: TRBJ1-2
d_gene: NA
v_gene: TRBV15
CDR3nt: TGTGCCACCAGCAGAGAACTTGCGGGGGGAGGAGATGGCTACACCTTC
CDR3aa: CATSRELAGGGDGYTF

abundance: NA
j_gene: TRBJ1-6
d_gene: NA
v_gene: TRBV11-2
CDR3nt: TGTGCCAGCAGCTTAGGTCAACCGGGGAGCTCCTATAATTCACCCCTCCACTTT
CDR3aa: CASSLGQPGSSYNSPLHF

abundance: NA
j_gene: TRBJ1-2
d_gene: NA
v_gene: TRBV2
CDR3nt: TGTGCCAGCTTGAGGGGTTTCCTCAACTATGGCTACACCTTC
CDR3aa: CASLRGFLNYGYTF

abundance: once
j_gene: TRBJ2-3
d_gene: NA
v_gene: TRBV29-1
CDR3nt: TGCAGCGTTGAAGATCTCGGGCCAGACTTATTACTTTCCACAGATACGCAGTATTTT
CDR3aa: CSVEDLGPDLLLSTDTQYF

abundance: NA
j_gene: TRBJ2-7
d_gene: NA
v_gene: TRBV18
CDR3nt: TGTGCCAGCTCACGTCCCCTGGGGGAGCAGTACTTC
CDR3aa: CASSRPLGEQYF